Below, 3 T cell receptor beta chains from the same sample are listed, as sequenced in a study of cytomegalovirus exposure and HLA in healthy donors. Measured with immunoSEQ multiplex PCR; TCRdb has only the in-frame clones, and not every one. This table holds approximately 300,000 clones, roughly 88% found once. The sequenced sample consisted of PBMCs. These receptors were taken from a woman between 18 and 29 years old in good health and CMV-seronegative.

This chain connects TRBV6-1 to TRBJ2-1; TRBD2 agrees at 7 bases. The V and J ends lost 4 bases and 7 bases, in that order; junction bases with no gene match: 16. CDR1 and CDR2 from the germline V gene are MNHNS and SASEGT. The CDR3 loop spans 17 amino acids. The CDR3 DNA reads TGTGCCAGCAGTGGTAAGTCGACTAGCCTGGTCAGGAATGAGCAGTTCTTC. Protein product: CASSGKSTSLVRNEQFF.

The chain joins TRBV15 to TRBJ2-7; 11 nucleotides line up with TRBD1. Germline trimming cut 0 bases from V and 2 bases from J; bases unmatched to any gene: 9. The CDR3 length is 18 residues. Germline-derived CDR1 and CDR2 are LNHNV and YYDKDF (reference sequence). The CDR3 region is CATSRDTPGQGDTYEQYF. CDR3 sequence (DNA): TGTGCCACCAGCAGAGACACCCCGGGACAGGGGGATACCTACGAGCAGTACTTC.

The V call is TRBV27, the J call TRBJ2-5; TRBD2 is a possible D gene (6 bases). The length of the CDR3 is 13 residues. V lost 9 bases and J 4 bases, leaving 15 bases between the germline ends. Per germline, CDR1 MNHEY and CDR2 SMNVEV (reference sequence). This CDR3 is CASHGGNIETQYF. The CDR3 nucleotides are TGTGCCAGTCATGGGGGGAATATAGAGACCCAGTACTTC.